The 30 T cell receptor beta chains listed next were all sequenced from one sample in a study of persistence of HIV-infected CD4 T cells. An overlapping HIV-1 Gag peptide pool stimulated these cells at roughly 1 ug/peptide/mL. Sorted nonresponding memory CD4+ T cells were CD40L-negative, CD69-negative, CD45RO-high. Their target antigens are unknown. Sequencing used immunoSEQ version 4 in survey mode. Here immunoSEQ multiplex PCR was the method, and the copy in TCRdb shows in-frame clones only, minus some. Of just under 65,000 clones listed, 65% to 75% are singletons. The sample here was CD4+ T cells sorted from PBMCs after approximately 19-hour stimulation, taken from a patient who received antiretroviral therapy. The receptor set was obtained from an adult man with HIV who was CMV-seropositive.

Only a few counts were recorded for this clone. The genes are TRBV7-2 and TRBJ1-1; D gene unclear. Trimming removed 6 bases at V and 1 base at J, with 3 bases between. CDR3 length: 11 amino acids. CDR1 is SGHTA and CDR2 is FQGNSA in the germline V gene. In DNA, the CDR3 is TGTGCCAGCAGTCAGAACACTGAAGCTTTCTTT. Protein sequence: CASSQNTEAFF.

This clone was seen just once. The CDR3 DNA sequence: TGTGCTAGTGGTTTGGTACGGGTTCTGGGGACGGGCAAAAACATTCAGTACTTC. Translated, it gives CASGLVRVLGTGKNIQYF. V gene TRBV12-5 combines with J gene TRBJ2-4; D is perhaps TRBD1 or TRBD2 (5 bases each). Germline values: CDR1 LGHNT, CDR2 FRNRAP. The CDR3 length is 18 residues. Trimming pared 0 bases from V and 3 bases from J, leaving 18 bases between.

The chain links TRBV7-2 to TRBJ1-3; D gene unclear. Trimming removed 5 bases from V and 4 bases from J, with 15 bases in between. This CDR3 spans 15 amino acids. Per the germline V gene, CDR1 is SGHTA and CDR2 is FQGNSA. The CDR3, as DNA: TGTGCCAGCAGCCTTGAGTCCGGGTTGGGAAACACCATATATTTT. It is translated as CASSLESGLGNTIYF.

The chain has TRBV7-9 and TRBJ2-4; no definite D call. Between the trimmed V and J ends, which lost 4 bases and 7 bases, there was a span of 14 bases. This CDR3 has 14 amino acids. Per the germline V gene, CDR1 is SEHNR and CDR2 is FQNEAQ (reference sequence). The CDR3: CASSYESPGNIQYF. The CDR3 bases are TGTGCCAGCAGCTACGAAAGCCCCGGCAACATTCAGTACTTC.

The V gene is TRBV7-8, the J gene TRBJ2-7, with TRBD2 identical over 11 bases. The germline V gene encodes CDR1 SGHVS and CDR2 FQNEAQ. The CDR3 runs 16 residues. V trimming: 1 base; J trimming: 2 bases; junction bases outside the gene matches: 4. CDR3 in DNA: TGTGCCAGCAGCTTAGAGGGGACTAGCGGCACCTACGAGCAGTACTTC. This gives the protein CASSLEGTSGTYEQYF.

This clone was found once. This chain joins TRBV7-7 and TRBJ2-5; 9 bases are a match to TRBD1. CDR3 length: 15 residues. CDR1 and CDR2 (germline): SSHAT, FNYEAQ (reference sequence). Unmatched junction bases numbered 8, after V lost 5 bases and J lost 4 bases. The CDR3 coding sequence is TGTGCCAGCAGCATTGGACAGGGGAATGCAGAGACCCAGTACTTC. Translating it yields CASSIGQGNAETQYF. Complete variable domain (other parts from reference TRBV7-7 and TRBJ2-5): GAGVSQSPRYKVTKRGQDVTLRCDPISSHATLYWYQQALGQGPEFLTYFNYEAQPDKSGLPSDRFSAERPEGSISTLTIQRTEQRDSAMYRCASSIGQGNAETQYFGPGTRLLVL.

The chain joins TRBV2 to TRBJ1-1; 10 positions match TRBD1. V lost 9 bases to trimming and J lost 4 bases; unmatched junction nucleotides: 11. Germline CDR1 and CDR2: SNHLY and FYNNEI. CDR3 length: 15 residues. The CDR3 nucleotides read TGTGCCAGTCACACATTCCGGGACAGGGGCACTGAAGCTTTCTTT. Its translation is CASHTFRDRGTEAFF.

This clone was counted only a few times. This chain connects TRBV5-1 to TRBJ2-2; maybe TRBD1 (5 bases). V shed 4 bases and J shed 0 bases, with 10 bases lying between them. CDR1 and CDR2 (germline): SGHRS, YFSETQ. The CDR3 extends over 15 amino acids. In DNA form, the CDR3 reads TGCGCCAGCAGCGTAGGGGATTCGAACACCGGGGAGCTGTTTTTT. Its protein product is CASSVGDSNTGELFF. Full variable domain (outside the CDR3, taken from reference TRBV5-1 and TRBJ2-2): KAGVTQTPRYLIKTRGQQVTLSCSPISGHRSVSWYQQTPGQGLQFLFEYFSETQRNKGNFPGRFSGRQFSNSRSEMNVSTLELGDSALYLCASSVGDSNTGELFFGEGSRLTVL.

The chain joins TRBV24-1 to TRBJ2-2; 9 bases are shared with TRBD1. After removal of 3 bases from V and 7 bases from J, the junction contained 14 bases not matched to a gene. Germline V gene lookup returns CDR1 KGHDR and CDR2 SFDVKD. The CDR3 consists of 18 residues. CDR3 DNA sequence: TGTGCCACCAGTGATCCCGCCACAGGGGGCGTAAAGGGCGGGGAGCTGTTTTTT. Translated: CATSDPATGGVKGGELFF.

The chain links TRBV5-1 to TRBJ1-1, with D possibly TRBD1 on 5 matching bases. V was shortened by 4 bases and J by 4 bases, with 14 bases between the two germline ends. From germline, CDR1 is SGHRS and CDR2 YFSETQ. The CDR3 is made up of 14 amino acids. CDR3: CASSPQVRGTEAFF. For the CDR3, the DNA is TGCGCCAGCAGCCCGCAGGTGAGGGGCACTGAAGCTTTCTTT.

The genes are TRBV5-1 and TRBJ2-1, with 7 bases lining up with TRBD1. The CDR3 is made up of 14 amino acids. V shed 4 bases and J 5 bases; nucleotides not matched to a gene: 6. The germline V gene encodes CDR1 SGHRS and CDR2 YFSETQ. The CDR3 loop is CASSGRDSNNEQFF. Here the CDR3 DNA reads TGCGCCAGCAGCGGAAGGGACAGTAACAATGAGCAGTTCTTC.

DNA of the CDR3: TGTGCCTGGAGTGCCGGGACAGGGATAGGCGAGCAGTACTTC. Encoded protein: CAWSAGTGIGEQYF. The chain has TRBV30 and TRBJ2-7; the match to TRBD1 covers 9 bases. This CDR3 is 14 amino acids long. Germline CDR1 GTSNPN, CDR2 SVGIG (reference sequence). After removal of 1 base from V and 6 bases from J, the junction contained 7 bases not matched to a gene.

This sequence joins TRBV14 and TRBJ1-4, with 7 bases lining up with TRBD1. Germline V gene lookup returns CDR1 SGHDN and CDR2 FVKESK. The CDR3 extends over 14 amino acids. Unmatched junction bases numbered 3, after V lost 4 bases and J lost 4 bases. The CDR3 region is CASSRAGGNEKLFF. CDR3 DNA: TGTGCCAGCAGCCGGGCAGGGGGTAATGAAAAACTGTTTTTT.

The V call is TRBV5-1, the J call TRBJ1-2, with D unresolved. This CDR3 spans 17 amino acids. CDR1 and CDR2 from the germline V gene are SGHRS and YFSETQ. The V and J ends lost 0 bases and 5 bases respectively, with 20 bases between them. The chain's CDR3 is CASSLGVGLSDGYGYTF. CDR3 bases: TGCGCCAGCAGCTTGGGAGTTGGGCTCTCGGATGGGTATGGCTACACCTTC.

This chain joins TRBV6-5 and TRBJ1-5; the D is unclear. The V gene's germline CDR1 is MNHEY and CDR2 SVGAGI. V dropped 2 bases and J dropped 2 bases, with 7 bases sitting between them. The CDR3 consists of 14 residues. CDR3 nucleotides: TGTGCCAGCAGTTACCGGCGGGGCAATCAGCCCCAGCATTTT. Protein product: CASSYRRGNQPQHF.

CDR3 amino acids: CASSLLVSNSLGFNTEAFF. The CDR3 DNA reads as TGCGCCAGCAGCTTACTCGTATCCAACTCGTTGGGATTCAACACTGAAGCTTTCTTT. The chain joins TRBV5-1 to TRBJ1-1, with D hard to call. The ends were cut back, 2 bases at V and 2 bases at J, with 25 bases in the middle. Germline CDR1 is SGHRS and CDR2 is YFSETQ. The CDR3 is made up of 19 amino acids.

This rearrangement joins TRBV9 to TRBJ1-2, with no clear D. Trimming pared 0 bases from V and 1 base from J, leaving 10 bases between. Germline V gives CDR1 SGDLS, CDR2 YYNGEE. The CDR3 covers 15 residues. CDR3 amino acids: CASSVGGGNNYGYTF. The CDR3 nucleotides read TGTGCCAGCAGCGTAGGTGGAGGGAATAACTATGGCTACACCTTC. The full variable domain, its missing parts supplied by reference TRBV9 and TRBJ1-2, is DSGVTQTPKHLITATGQRVTLRCSPRSGDLSVYWYQQSLDQGLQFLIQYYNGEERAKGNILERFSAQQFPDLHSELNLSSLELGDSALYFCASSVGGGNNYGYTFGSGTRLTVV.

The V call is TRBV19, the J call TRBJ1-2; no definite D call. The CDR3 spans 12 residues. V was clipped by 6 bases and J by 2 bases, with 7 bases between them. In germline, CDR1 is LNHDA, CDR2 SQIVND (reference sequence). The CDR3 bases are TGTGCCAGTAGAATGGCCAACTATGGCTACACCTTC. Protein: CASRMANYGYTF.

CDR3 sequence (DNA): TGTGCCAGCAGTAAGACAGGGCGCGGTTTCTTT. It specifies CASSKTGRGFF. The V and J genes are TRBV6-2 or TRBV6-3 and TRBJ1-1, with 7 bases identical to TRBD1. This CDR3 has 11 residues. V dropped 5 bases and J dropped 13; count of bases not matched to a gene: 7. The V gene's germline CDR1 is MNHEY and CDR2 SVGEGT.

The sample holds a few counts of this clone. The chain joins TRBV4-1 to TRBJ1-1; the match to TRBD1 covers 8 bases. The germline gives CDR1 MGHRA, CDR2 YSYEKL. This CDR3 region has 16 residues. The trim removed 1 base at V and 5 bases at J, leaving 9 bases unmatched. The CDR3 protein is CASSQGGGRGRTEAFF. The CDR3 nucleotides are TGCGCCAGCAGCCAAGGAGGGGGCAGGGGGCGGACTGAAGCTTTCTTT.

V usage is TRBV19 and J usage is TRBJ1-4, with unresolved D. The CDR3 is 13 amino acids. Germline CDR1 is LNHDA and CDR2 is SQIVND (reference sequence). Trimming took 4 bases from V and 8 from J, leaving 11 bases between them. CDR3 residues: CASSKVSGEKLFF. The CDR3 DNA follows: TGTGCCAGTAGTAAAGTGTCGGGGGAAAAACTGTTTTTT. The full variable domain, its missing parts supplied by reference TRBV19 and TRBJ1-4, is DGGITQSPKYLFRKEGQNVTLSCEQNLNHDAMYWYRQDPGQGLRLIYYSQIVNDFQKGDIAEGYSVSREKKESFPLTVTSAQKNPTAFYLCASSKVSGEKLFFGSGTQLSVL.

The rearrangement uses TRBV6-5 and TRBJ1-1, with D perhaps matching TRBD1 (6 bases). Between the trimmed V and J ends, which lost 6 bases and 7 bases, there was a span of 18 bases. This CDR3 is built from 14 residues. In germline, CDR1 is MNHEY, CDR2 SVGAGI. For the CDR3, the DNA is TGTGCCAGCAGCTCCGCTCGGAAAGGGGGTGAAGCTTTCTTT. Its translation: CASSSARKGGEAFF.

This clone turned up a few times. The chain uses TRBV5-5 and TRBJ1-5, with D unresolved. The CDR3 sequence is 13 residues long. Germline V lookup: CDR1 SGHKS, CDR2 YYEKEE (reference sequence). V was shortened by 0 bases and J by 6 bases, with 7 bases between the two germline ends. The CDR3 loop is CASSLAGSQPQHF. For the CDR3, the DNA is TGTGCCAGCAGCTTGGCGGGTTCTCAGCCCCAGCATTTT. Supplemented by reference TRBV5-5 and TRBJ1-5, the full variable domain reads DAGVTQSPTHLIKTRGQQVTLRCSPISGHKSVSWYQQVLGQGPQFIFQYYEKEERGRGNFPDRFSARQFPNYSSELNVNALLLGDSALYLCASSLAGSQPQHFGDGTRLSIL.

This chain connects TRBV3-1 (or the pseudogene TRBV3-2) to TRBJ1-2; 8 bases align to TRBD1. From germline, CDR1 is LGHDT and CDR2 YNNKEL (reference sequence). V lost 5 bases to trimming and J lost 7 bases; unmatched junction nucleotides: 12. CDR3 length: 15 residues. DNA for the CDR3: TGTGCCAGCAGCGTCGGTACTCGGACAGGGACTGGCTACACCTTC. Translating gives CASSVGTRTGTGYTF.

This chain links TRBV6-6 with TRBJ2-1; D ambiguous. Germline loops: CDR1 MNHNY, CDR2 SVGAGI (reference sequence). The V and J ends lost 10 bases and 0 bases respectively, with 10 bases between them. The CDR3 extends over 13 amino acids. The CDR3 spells CATRTGSYNEQFF. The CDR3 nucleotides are TGTGCCACCAGGACCGGCTCCTACAATGAGCAGTTCTTC.

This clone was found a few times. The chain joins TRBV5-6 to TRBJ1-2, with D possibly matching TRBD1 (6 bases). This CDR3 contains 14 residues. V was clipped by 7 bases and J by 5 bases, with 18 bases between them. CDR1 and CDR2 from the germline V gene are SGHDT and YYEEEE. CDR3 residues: CASLSQQGGYGYTF. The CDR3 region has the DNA TGTGCCAGCCTGAGTCAACAGGGCGGGTATGGCTACACCTTC.

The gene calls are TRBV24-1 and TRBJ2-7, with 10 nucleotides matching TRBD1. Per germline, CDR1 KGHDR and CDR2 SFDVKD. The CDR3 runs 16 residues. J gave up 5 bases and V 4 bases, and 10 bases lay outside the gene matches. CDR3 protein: CATSDPSGQGHHEQYF. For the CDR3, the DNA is TGTGCCACCAGTGACCCTTCGGGACAGGGGCACCACGAGCAGTACTTC.

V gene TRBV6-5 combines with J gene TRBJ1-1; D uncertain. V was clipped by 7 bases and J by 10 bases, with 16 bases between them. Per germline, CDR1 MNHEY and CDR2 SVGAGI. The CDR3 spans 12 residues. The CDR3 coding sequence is TGTGCCAGCAAAACGGAACTCGGTGGAGCTTTCTTT. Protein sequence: CASKTELGGAFF.

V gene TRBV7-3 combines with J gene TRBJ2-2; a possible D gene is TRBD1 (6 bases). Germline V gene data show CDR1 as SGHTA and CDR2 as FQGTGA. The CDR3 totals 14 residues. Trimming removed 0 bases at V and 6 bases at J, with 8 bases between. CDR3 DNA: TGTGCCAGCAGCTTAACAGAGGGGGCCGGGGAGCTGTTTTTT. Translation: CASSLTEGAGELFF.

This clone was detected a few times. This chain's CDR3 is CAISETGRPYEQYF. The CDR3 region has the DNA TGTGCCATCAGTGAGACAGGGAGGCCCTACGAGCAGTACTTC. This chain joins TRBV10-3 and TRBJ2-7, with D perhaps assigned TRBD1 or TRBD2 (6 bases each). Germline CDR1 reads ENHRY; CDR2 reads SYGVKD. With 2 bases removed from V and 2 bases from J, the gap between germline ends came to 10 bases. The CDR3 runs to 14 residues.